Listed here is a single T cell receptor (beta chain). TCRdb keeps only in-frame clones here, not all; method: immunoSEQ multiplex PCR. The sample has 55,000 to 65,000 clones, 89% seen once. The data are from a study of blood T cell repertoires in COVID-19. While infection was still active, Seattle patients were enrolled and then followed longitudinally. The trim removed 0 bases at V and 3 bases at J, leaving 1 base unmatched. The CDR3 is 15 residues long. This receptor was taken from a woman aged 55-70 years with COVID-19, enrolled during active disease. Sequenced sample: peripheral blood. The V call is TRBV23-1, the J call TRBJ2-2, with 7 bases identical to TRBD1. TRBV23-1 counts as an open reading frame of uncertain function. The CDR3 coding sequence is TGCGCCAGCAGTCAATCGACAGGGTACACCGGGGAGCTGTTTTTT. Protein product: CASSQSTGYTGELFF.